Below, one T cell receptor beta chain is given with its context. Its antigen is not known. The data were obtained in a study of PD-1 blockade in classical Hodgkin lymphoma. Study results and limitations: CD4+ TCR diversity, unlike CD8+, climbed significantly by C4D1.

The data were produced by immunoSEQ multiplex PCR, yet TCRdb's version contains in-frame clones alone and is incomplete. Of tens of thousands of clones in the sample, more than 80% are singletons; the top ten hold 10%. V dropped 2 bases and J dropped 4 bases, with 9 bases sitting between them. This CDR3 region has 13 residues. Germline V gene sequence: CDR1 SGHNT, CDR2 YYREEE (reference sequence). Noted time point: cycle 4 day 1 (C4D1), after more than 5 weeks of nivolumab. Relapse was seen in all patients after autologous stem cell transplantation, and brentuximab vedotin exposure was variable. The sample here was peripheral blood mononuclear cells (PBMCs), taken before the fourth cycle of nivolumab. This rearrangement joins TRBV5-4 to TRBJ1-2; tentative D call: TRBD1 (5 bases). The source is a human donor with classical Hodgkin lymphoma. CDR3 DNA: TGTGCCAGCAGCTTAGGGGTTCCCTATGGCTACACCTTC. It specifies CASSLGVPYGYTF.